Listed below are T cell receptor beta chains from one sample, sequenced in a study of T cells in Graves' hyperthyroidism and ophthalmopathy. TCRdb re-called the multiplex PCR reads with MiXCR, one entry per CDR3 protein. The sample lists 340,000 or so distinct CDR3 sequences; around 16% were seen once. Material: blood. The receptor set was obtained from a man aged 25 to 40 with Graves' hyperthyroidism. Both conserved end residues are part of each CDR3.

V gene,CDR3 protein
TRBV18,CASSPTRSVFNEQFF
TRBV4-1,CASSQSRPGRTNEKLFF
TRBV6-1,CASTPREDTQYF
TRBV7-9,CASSFFQENTEASF
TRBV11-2,CASSLKGSANYGYTF
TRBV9,CASSVGLAGYEQYF
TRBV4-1,CASSIGRQNTGELFF
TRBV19,CASGPNYGYTF
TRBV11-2,CASSTRSAVGSGSRPYEQYF
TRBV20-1,CSASLAGGADTQYF
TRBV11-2,CASSSGTGYNEQFF
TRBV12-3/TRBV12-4,CASSPQLVHEQYF
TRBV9,CASSPAGVYEQYF
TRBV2,CASNPGTTYEQYF
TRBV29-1,CSVQQGRASPLHF
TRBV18,CASSPRGRGLSFSGNTIYF
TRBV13,CASSLRGAEYEQYF